This TCR beta chain was observed in a study of T cells expressing NK-cell markers. Study context: With respect to HCMV, seven of the eight sequenced donors were seropositive, and one was seronegative. Findings and caveats of the study: Each of roughly 6 donors carried dominant NKG2C+ clonotypes accounting for about 1.0-8% of CD8+ T cells.

The CDR3 length is 14 residues. Germline V gene lookup returns CDR1 ENHRY and CDR2 SYGVKD. With the 5' RACE reads reprocessed, TCRdb shows one record per CDR3 protein and no DNA. In all, the sample yields hundreds of thousands of distinct CDR3 sequences. Regarding this clonotype: Antigen: not known.

The chain carries TRBV10-3 and TRBJ1-4. The material sequenced was blood T cells: a sorted CD56 or NKG2C T cell subset, CD4+ or CD8+ T cells, or bulk PBMC T cells (not recorded which). This TCR derives from a woman between 18 and 70 years old in good health. The CDR3 is CAISESSKGEKLFF.